These T cell receptor beta chains were read from a single sample in a study of shared clonotypes between healthy human individuals. Here immunoSEQ multiplex PCR was the method, and the copy in TCRdb shows in-frame clones only, minus some. The table has millions of clones, 90% to 95% seen once. What was sequenced was naive CD4+ T cells from PBMCs. The receptors stem from a young man in good health. Some clones in this sample may be carry-over from other donors' samples. Both conserved end residues are part of each CDR3. The order of the fields is clone size, D gene, J gene, V gene, CDR3 DNA, CDR3 protein. The D gene is left open where the match is weak. Clone size appears in some rows only: once, few, many, or a class for an expanded clone.

clone_size: .
d_call: .
j_call: TRBJ2-7
v_call: TRBV7-9
cdr3_nt: TGTGCCAGCAGAACCGGGACTGATACCTACGAGCAGTACTTC
cdr3_aa: CASRTGTDTYEQYF

clone_size: once
d_call: .
j_call: TRBJ2-3
v_call: TRBV6-4
cdr3_nt: TGTGCCAGCAGTGGGACAGGGCGGGAGGCAGATACGCAGTATTTT
cdr3_aa: CASSGTGREADTQYF

clone_size: .
d_call: .
j_call: TRBJ1-3
v_call: TRBV29-1
cdr3_nt: TGCAGCGTCGCTCTGACAGCCGGGCCTGGAAACACCATATATTTT
cdr3_aa: CSVALTAGPGNTIYF

clone_size: .
d_call: .
j_call: TRBJ2-5
v_call: TRBV9
cdr3_nt: TGTGCCAGCAGCGCCACGGGACGGTCTTTGGAGACCCAGTACTTC
cdr3_aa: CASSATGRSLETQYF

clone_size: .
d_call: .
j_call: TRBJ2-1
v_call: TRBV11-3
cdr3_nt: TGTGCCAGCAGCTTACGCGGACTGGATGAGCAGTTCTTC
cdr3_aa: CASSLRGLDEQFF

clone_size: .
d_call: .
j_call: TRBJ2-7
v_call: TRBV29-1
cdr3_nt: TGCAGCGTTGATTGGGGGTCCGACGAGCAGTACTTC
cdr3_aa: CSVDWGSDEQYF

clone_size: .
d_call: .
j_call: TRBJ2-7
v_call: TRBV6-1
cdr3_nt: TGTGCCAGCAGTGAAACGGTCTACGAGCAGTACTTC
cdr3_aa: CASSETVYEQYF

clone_size: .
d_call: TRBD2
j_call: TRBJ2-5
v_call: TRBV10-1
cdr3_nt: TGCGCCAGCAGTGCGGGACTAGCGGGGCTCGGCCAAGAGACCCAGTACTTC
cdr3_aa: CASSAGLAGLGQETQYF

clone_size: .
d_call: .
j_call: TRBJ2-3
v_call: TRBV7-9
cdr3_nt: TGTGCCAGCAGCTTAGCAGGGGGTAGCACAGATACGCAGTATTTT
cdr3_aa: CASSLAGGSTDTQYF

clone_size: .
d_call: .
j_call: TRBJ1-1
v_call: TRBV6-5
cdr3_nt: TGTGCCAGCAGTTACAGGCCGAACACTGAAGCTTTCTTT
cdr3_aa: CASSYRPNTEAFF

clone_size: .
d_call: .
j_call: TRBJ2-6
v_call: TRBV28
cdr3_nt: TGTGCCAGCAGTTTATTCCCACGGGTGGCCAACGTCCTGACTTTC
cdr3_aa: CASSLFPRVANVLTF

clone_size: .
d_call: TRBD2
j_call: TRBJ2-1
v_call: TRBV18
cdr3_nt: TGTGCCAGCTCACCACTAACGATAGCGGGAGCTATTGAGCAGTTCTTC
cdr3_aa: CASSPLTIAGAIEQFF

clone_size: .
d_call: .
j_call: TRBJ2-7
v_call: TRBV7-9
cdr3_nt: TGTGCCAGCAGCTTGATACAGGGATCCTCCTACGAGCAGTACTTC
cdr3_aa: CASSLIQGSSYEQYF

clone_size: .
d_call: .
j_call: TRBJ2-1
v_call: TRBV5-1
cdr3_nt: TGCGCCAGCAGGGTGGTGGCGGGAACGTACAATGAGCAGTTCTTC
cdr3_aa: CASRVVAGTYNEQFF

clone_size: .
d_call: TRBD2
j_call: TRBJ2-1
v_call: TRBV4-1
cdr3_nt: TGCGCCAGCAGCCAAGAAGGGGGACTAGCGGGATTCCGGAATGAGCAGTTCTTC
cdr3_aa: CASSQEGGLAGFRNEQFF

clone_size: .
d_call: .
j_call: TRBJ1-1
v_call: TRBV28
cdr3_nt: TGTGCCAGCTCGGGGAACACTGAAGCTTTCTTT
cdr3_aa: CASSGNTEAFF

clone_size: once
d_call: .
j_call: TRBJ2-3
v_call: TRBV7-3
cdr3_nt: TGTGCCAGCAGCTTATTAGGGGCAGATACGCAGTATTTT
cdr3_aa: CASSLLGADTQYF